This T cell receptor beta chain derives from a study of human T cells and chemical hapten exposure. Study details: TCR yields differed between samples (mainly from small differences in pooled library volume). Whole-study findings and limits: DPC sensitization did not alter TCRs above 1 in 1000 frequency. Donors were affected by alopecia, so their immune reaction might vary from that of healthy individuals.

With V trimmed by 5 bases and J by 10 bases, 11 bases remained unmatched. CDR1 is SGHTA, CDR2 FQGNSA, per germline. This CDR3 comprises 14 residues. This clonotype appeared many times. Its target is unknown. Documented time point: patch test 1, 2 weeks after DPC sensitization. The treatment is: therapeutic diphenylcyclopropenone sensitization with weekly scalp DPC. Individual cDNA molecules each carried unique molecular identifiers attached by the library. TCRdb reprocessed the RACE reads with MiXCR, giving one entry per CDR3 protein. The table shows approximately 350,000 distinct CDR3 sequences, with about 7% occurring only once.

This chain joins TRBV7-2 and TRBJ2-1; TRBD2 agrees at 7 bases. The receptor was derived from a woman under 30 with alopecia areata. Some clones in this sample may be carry-over from other donors' samples. The sequencing used whole blood, collected in connection with sensitization to the hapten diphenylcyclopropenone (DPC). CDR3 bases: TGTGCCAGCAGCAAAGGGACTACTCACGGGGAGCAGTTCTTC. The encoded protein is CASSKGTTHGEQFF.